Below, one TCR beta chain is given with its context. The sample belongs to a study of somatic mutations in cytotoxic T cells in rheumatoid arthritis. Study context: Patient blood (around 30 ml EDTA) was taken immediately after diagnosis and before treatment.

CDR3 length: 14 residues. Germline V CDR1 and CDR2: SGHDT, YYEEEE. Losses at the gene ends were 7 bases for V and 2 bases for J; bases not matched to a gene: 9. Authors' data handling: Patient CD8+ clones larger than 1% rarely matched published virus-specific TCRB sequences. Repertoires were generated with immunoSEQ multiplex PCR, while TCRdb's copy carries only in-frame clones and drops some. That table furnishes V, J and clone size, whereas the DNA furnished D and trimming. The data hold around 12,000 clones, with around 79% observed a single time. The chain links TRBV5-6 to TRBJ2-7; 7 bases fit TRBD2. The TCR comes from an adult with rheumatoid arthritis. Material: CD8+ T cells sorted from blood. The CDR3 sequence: CASGGLADTYEQYF. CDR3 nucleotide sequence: TGTGCCAGCGGAGGGCTAGCGGATACCTACGAGCAGTACTTC.